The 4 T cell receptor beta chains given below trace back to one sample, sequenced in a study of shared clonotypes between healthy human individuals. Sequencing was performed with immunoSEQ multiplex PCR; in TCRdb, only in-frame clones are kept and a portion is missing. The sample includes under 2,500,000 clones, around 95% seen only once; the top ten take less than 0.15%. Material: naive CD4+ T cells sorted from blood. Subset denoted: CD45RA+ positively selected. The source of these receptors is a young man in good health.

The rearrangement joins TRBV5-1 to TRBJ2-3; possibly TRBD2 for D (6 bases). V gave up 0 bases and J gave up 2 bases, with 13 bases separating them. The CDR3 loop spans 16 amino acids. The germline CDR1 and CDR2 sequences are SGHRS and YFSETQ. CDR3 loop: CASSLVERGNTDTQYF. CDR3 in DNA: TGCGCCAGCAGCTTGGTCGAACGCGGGAACACAGATACGCAGTATTTT.

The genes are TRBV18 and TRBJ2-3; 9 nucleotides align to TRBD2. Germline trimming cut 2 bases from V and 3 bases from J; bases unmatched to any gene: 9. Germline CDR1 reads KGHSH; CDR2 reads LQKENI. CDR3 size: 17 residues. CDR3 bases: TGTGCCAGCTCACCAGTAGCGGGAGTACGGGGAACAGATACGCAGTATTTT. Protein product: CASSPVAGVRGTDTQYF.

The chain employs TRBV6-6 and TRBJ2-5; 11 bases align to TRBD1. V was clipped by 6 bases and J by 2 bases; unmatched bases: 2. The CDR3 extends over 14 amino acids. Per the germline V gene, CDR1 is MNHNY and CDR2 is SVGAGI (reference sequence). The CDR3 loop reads CASSRDRGQETQYF. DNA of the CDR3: TGTGCCAGCAGCCGGGACAGGGGGCAAGAGACCCAGTACTTC.

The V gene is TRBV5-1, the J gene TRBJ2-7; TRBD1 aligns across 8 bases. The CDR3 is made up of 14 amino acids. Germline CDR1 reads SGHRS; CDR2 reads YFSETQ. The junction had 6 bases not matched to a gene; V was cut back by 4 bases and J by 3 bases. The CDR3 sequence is CASSPRTGNYEQYF. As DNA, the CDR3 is TGCGCCAGCAGCCCTCGGACAGGGAACTACGAGCAGTACTTC.